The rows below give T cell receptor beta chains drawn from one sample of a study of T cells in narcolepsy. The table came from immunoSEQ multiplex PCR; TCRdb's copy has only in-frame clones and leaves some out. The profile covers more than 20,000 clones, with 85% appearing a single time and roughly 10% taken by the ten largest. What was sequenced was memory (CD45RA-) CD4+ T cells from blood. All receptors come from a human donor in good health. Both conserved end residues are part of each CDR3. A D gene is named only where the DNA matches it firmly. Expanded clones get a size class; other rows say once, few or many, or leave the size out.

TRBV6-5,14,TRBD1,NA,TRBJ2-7,TGTGCCAGCCGAAGGACAGGGGGCTCCTACGAGCAGTACTTC,CASRRTGGSYEQYF
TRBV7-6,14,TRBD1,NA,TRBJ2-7,TGTGCCAGCAGCTTACTGGGACAGGGTCACGAGCAGTACTTC,CASSLLGQGHEQYF
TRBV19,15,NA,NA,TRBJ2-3,TGTGCCAGTAGTATAAGGGCAGGGAATGGAGATACGCAGTATTTT,CASSIRAGNGDTQYF
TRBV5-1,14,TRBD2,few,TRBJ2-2,TGCGCCAGCACCCCGGGGGGGGCGAACGGGGAGCTGTTTTTT,CASTPGGANGELFF
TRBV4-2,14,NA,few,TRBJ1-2,TGTGCCAGCAGCTTGGAGCTGAGCAACTATGGCTACACCTTC,CASSLELSNYGYTF
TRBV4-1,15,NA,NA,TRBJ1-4,TGCGCCAGCAGCCAAGGGGTACGGGAAAATGAAAAACTGTTTTTT,CASSQGVRENEKLFF
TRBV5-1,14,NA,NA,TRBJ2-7,TGCGCCAGCAGCTTTGGAGGGCGGGTACGTGAGCAGTACTTC,CASSFGGRVREQYF
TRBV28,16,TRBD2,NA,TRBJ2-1,TGTGCCAGCACCCTGGCGGGACTAGCGGGATCTAATGAGCAGTTCTTC,CASTLAGLAGSNEQFF
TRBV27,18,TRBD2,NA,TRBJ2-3,TGTGCCAGCAGTTTATTATCGGGGCTAGCGGGCCACACAGATACGCAGTATTTT,CASSLLSGLAGHTDTQYF
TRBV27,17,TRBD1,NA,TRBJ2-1,TGTGCCAGCACGCCCGGATCCGGGACAGGGACCTACAATGAGCAGTTCTTC,CASTPGSGTGTYNEQFF
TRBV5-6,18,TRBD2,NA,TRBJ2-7,TGTGCCAGCAGCTTGGCGGCTAGCGGGAGGGTAAGGGCCTACGAGCAGTACTTC,CASSLAASGRVRAYEQYF
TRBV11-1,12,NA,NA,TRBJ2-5,TGTGCCAGCGGCGAGGGGGAACAGACCCAGTACTTC,CASGEGEQTQYF
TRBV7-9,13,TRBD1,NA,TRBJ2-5,TGTGCCAGCAGCCCCGGGACAGGGGAGGCCCAGTACTTC,CASSPGTGEAQYF
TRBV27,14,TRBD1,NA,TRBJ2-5,TGTGCCGGTCTCGGGACAGGGGCGAAAGAGACCCAGTACTTC,CAGLGTGAKETQYF
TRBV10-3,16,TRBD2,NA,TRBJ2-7,TGTGCCATCAGGGGGGGAGGGACCATTTCTACGATCGAGCAGTACTTC,CAIRGGGTISTIEQYF
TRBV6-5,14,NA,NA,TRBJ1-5,TGTGCCAGCAGTGACCCCAGGGGAGGCAAGCCCCAGCATTTT,CASSDPRGGKPQHF
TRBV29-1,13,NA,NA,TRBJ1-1,TGCAGCGTTGGTCACAGGGCGAACACTGAAGCTTTCTTT,CSVGHRANTEAFF
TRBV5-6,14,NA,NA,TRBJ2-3,TGTGCCAGCAGCTTGGAGGTCATTACGGGTACGCAGTATTTT,CASSLEVITGTQYF
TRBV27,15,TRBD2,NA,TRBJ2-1,TGTGCCAGCAGTACCCTCGGACTAGCGGGAGCGGGGCAGTTCTTC,CASSTLGLAGAGQFF
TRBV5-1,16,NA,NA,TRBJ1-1,TGCGCCAGCAGCCGCGCAGGGTTTGGAAGTAACACTGAAGCTTTCTTT,CASSRAGFGSNTEAFF
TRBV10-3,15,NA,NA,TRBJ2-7,TGTGCCATCAGTGAAAATGATAAGGGAACGTACGAGCAGTACTTC,CAISENDKGTYEQYF
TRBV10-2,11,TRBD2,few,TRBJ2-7,TGCGCCGTACTAGCGGGCTACGAGCAGTACTTC,CAVLAGYEQYF
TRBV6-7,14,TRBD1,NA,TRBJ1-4,TGTGCCAGCAGTGTACAGGGGGACAATGAAAAACTGTTTTTT,CASSVQGDNEKLFF
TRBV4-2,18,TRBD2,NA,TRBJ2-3,TGTGCCAGCAGCCAAGAAACTAGCGGGAGGGCCGGGAGAGATACGCAGTATTTT,CASSQETSGRAGRDTQYF
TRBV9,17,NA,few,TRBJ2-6,TGTGCCAGCAGCGTAATGGATGGGCGCTCTGGGGCCAACGTCCTGACTTTC,CASSVMDGRSGANVLTF
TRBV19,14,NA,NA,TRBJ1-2,TGTGCCAGTAGGTCCGGGGCCTCTTTCTATGGCTACACCTTC,CASRSGASFYGYTF
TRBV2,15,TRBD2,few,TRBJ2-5,TGTGCCAGCAGTGATGCTAGCGGAGTCCAAGAGACCCAGTACTTC,CASSDASGVQETQYF
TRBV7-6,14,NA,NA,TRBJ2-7,TGTGCCAGCAGCTTAGGGATCCAGTCATACGAGCAGTACTTC,CASSLGIQSYEQYF
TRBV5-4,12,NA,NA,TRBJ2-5,TGTGCCAGCAGCATGGCCTCAGAGACCCAGTACTTC,CASSMASETQYF
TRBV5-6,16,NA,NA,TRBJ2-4,TGTGCCAGCAGCAAGCTAGTCGTGCTAGCCAAAAACATTCAGTACTTC,CASSKLVVLAKNIQYF
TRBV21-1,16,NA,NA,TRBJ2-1,TGTGCCAGCAGCACCTGTAGCGGGAAGGGCGATAATGAGCAGTTCTTC,CASSTCSGKGDNEQFF
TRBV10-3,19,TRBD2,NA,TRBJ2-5,TGTGCCATCAGTGAGTCACCCGGACTAGCGGGAGAACGAGGGGAGACCCAGTACTTC,CAISESPGLAGERGETQYF
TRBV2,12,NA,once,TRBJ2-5,TGTGCCAGCACCGGACCGATCGCAGCCCAGTACTTC,CASTGPIAAQYF
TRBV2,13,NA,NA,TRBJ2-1,TGTGCCAGCAACACCGGCTACTACAATGAGCAGCTCTTC,CASNTGYYNEQLF
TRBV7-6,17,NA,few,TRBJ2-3,TGTGCCAGCAGCAAGCTTAACCTCGGCGCGGAAAGGGATACGCAGTATTTT,CASSKLNLGAERDTQYF
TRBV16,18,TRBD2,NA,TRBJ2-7,TGTGCCAGCAGCCCACCTCTCGGGGGGAAGAATGGCGACTACGAGCAGTACTTC,CASSPPLGGKNGDYEQYF
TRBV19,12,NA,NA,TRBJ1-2,TGTGCCAGTACGCAGGCTAACTATGGCTACACCTTC,CASTQANYGYTF
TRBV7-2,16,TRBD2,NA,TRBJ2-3,TGTGCCAGCAGCTTAGGGAGCGGGAGCGGCACAGATACGCAGTATTTT,CASSLGSGSGTDTQYF
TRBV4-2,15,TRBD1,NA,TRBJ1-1,TGTGCCAGCAGCCAAGGACAGGGAGGGAACACTGAAGCTTTCTTT,CASSQGQGGNTEAFF
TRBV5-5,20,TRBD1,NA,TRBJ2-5,TGTGCCAGCAGCTTGGTGGCAGGGGGCGCCCGAAGGGCCAGTTCAGAGACCCAGTACTTC,CASSLVAGGARRASSETQYF
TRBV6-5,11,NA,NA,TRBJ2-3,TGTGCCAGCGACCTCACAGATACGCAGTATTTT,CASDLTDTQYF
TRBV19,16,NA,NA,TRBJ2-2,TGTGCCAGTACTCTTAGGGCCGGATTCGACACCGGGGAGCTGTTTTTT,CASTLRAGFDTGELFF
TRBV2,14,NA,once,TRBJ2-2,TGTGCCAGCAGTGAAAATTGGAGTGCCGGGGAGCTGTTTTTT,CASSENWSAGELFF
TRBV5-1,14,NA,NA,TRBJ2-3,TGCGCCAGCAGCTTGGTACCCGCCACAGATACGCAGTATTTT,CASSLVPATDTQYF
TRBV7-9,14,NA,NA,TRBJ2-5,TGTGCCAGCAGCTTAGCCCAGACGTGGGAGACCCAGTACTTC,CASSLAQTWETQYF
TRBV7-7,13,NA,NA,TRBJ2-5,TGTGCTAGCAGCTTAGGGATCCAAGAGACCCAGTACTTC,CASSLGIQETQYF
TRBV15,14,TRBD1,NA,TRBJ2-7,TGTGCCACCAGCAGGGACAGGGGGCCCTACGAGCAGTACTTC,CATSRDRGPYEQYF
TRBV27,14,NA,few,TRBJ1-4,TGTGCCAGCAGTCAAGACAGAAACAATGAAAAACTGTTTTTT,CASSQDRNNEKLFF
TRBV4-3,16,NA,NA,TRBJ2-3,TGCGCCAGCAGCCAAGGGCAACAAATGCGCACAGATACGCAGTATTTT,CASSQGQQMRTDTQYF
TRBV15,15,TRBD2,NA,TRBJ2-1,TGTGCCACCAGCAGGGCCCTAGCGGGAGTAGATGAGCAGTTCTTC,CATSRALAGVDEQFF